This T cell receptor beta chain emerged from a study of T cell changes during pregnancy in multiple sclerosis. CDR1 is SEHNR and CDR2 is FQNEAQ in the germline V gene (reference sequence). V lost 5 bases to trimming and J lost 4 bases, with 9 bases between them. This CDR3 has 12 residues. TCRdb keeps only in-frame clones here, not all; method: immunoSEQ multiplex PCR. The table includes tens of thousands of clones, 88% detected once. This clonotype was sampled from a female donor in good health, enrolled as a control in a pregnancy study. The chain employs TRBV7-9 and TRBJ2-7; D is perhaps TRBD2 (6 bases). Sequenced material: peripheral blood, taken in the first trimester of pregnancy. CDR3 in amino acids: CASSGTVYEQYF. CDR3 in DNA: TGTGCCAGCAGCGGGACTGTTTACGAGCAGTACTTC.